These 6 T cell receptor beta chains originate from one sample sequenced in a study of blood T cells in healthy people across ages. A second roughly 6 to 12 cycle PCR used barcoded and J-beta primers. TCRdb fed the 5' RACE reads into MiXCR, producing one record per CDR3 protein. The sample contains roughly 1.6 million distinct CDR3 sequences, roughly 32% of which appear only once. Sequencing was done on a sample of blood. These receptors were collected from a woman aged 25 to 45 in good health.

The chain couples TRBV27 to TRBJ1-4; 8 bases fit TRBD1. The CDR3 spans 15 residues. J was trimmed by 8 bases and V by 5 bases; bases with no gene match: 10. Looked up from germline, CDR1 is MNHEY and CDR2 is SMNVEV (reference sequence). The CDR3 DNA follows: TGTGCCAGCAGTATGCAGGGGGCTCGACAGGAAAAACTGTTTTTT. Translating it yields CASSMQGARQEKLFF.

This chain joins TRBV4-1 and TRBJ1-2, with a tentative D call TRBD1 (6 bases). Per germline, CDR1 MGHRA and CDR2 YSYEKL. This CDR3 comprises 14 residues. V lost 2 bases and J lost 8, with 15 bases in between. CDR3 amino acids: CASSQSGTLGGYTF. CDR3 bases: TGCGCCAGCAGCCAATCCGGGACATTGGGGGGCTACACCTTC.

This rearrangement joins TRBV4-1 to TRBJ1-2; 7 bases align to TRBD1. Germline lookup yields CDR1 MGHRA and CDR2 YSYEKL. The CDR3 consists of 13 residues. V shed 5 bases, J shed 7 bases, and the junction held 7 bases outside the gene matches. Here the CDR3 reads CASSGDRVGGYTF. The CDR3 nucleotides are TGCGCCAGCAGCGGTGACAGGGTAGGTGGCTACACCTTC.

This clonotype came up a few times. The rearrangement uses TRBV5-1 and TRBJ1-1; 7 positions match TRBD1. Per germline, CDR1 SGHRS and CDR2 YFSETQ. The V and J ends lost 2 bases and 4 bases, in that order; junction bases with no gene match: 11. The CDR3 has 16 amino acids. CDR3 region: CASSLFGQEVSTEAFF. The CDR3 DNA follows: TGCGCCAGCAGCTTATTCGGACAGGAAGTAAGCACTGAAGCTTTCTTT.

The chain recombines TRBV9 with TRBJ2-1; the D gene is possibly TRBD2 (6 bases). CDR3 length equals 17 residues. V lost 3 bases and J 4 bases, leaving 20 bases between the germline ends. Germline V gene sequence: CDR1 SGDLS, CDR2 YYNGEE. CDR3 sequence (DNA): TGTGCCAGCAGCGCCGGGACTCCCTCCCCCACATACAATGAGCAGTTCTTC. Protein: CASSAGTPSPTYNEQFF.

The V and J genes are TRBV20-1 and TRBJ2-5; TRBD2 matches 8 bases. Trimming at V came to 7 bases and at J to 5 bases, leaving 12 bases not matched to a gene. Looked up from germline, CDR1 is DFQATT and CDR2 is SNEGSKA (reference sequence). There are 14 residues in the CDR3. The CDR3 is CSVHQTSVSETQYF. CDR3 sequence (DNA): TGCAGTGTTCATCAGACTAGCGTTTCGGAGACCCAGTACTTC.